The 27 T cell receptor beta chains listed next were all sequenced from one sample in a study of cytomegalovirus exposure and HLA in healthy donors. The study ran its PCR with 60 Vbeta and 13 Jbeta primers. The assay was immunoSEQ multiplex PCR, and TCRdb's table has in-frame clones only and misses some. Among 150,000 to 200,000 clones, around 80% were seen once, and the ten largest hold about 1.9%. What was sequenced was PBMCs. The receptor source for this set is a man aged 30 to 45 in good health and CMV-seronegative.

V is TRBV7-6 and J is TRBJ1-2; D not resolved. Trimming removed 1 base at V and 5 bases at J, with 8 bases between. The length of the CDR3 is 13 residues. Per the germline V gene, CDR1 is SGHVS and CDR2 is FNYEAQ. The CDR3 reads CASSLVPGYGYTF. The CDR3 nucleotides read TGTGCCAGCAGCTTAGTACCGGGGTATGGCTACACCTTC.

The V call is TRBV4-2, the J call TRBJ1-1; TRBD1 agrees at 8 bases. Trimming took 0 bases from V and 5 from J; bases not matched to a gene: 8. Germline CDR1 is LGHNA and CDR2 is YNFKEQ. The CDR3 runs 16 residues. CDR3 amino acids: CASSQDMTGVRTEAFF. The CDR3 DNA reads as TGTGCCAGCAGCCAAGATATGACAGGGGTCCGGACTGAAGCTTTCTTT.

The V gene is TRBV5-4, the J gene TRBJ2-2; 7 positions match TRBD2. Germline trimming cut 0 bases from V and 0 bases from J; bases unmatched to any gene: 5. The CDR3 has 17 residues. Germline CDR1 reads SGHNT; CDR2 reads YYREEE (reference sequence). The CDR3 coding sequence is TGTGCCAGCAGCTTGGATCCTAGCGGAGCGAACACCGGGGAGCTGTTTTTT. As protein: CASSLDPSGANTGELFF.

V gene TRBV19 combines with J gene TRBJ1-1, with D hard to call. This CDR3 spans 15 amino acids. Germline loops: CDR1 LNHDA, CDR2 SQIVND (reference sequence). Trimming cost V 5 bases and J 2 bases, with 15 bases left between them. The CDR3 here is CASSPGVWYNTEAFF. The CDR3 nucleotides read TGTGCCAGTAGTCCCGGGGTTTGGTATAACACTGAAGCTTTCTTT.

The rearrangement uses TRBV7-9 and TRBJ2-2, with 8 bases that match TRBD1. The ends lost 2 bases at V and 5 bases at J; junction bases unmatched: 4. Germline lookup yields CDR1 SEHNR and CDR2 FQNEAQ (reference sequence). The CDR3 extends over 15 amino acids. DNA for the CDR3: TGTGCCAGCAGCTTATGGACAGGGTTGACCGGGGAGCTGTTTTTT. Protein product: CASSLWTGLTGELFF.

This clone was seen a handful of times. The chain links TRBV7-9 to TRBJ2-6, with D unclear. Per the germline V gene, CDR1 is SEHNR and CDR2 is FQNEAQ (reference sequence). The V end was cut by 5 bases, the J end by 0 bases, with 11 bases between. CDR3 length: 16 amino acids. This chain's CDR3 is CASSPQFISGANVLTF. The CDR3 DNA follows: TGTGCCAGCAGCCCCCAGTTTATCTCTGGGGCCAACGTCCTGACTTTC.

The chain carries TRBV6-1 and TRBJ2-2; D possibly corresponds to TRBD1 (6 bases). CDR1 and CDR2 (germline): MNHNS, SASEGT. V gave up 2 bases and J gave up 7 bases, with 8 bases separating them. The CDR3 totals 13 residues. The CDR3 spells CASSETGYGELFF. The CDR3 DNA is TGTGCCAGCAGTGAAACAGGGTACGGGGAGCTGTTTTTT.

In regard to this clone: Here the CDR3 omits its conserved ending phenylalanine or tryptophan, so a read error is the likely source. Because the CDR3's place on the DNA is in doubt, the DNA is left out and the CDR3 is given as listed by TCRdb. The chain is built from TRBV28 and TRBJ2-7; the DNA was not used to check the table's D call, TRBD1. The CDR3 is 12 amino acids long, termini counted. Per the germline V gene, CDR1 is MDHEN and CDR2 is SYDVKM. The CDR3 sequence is CASSSGTGPLSY.

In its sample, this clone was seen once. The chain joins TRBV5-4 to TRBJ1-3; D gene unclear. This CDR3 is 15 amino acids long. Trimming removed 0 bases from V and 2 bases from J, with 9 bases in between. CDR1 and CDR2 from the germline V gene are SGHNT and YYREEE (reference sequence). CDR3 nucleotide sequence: TGTGCCAGCAGCTTGGTCCCTGAGGCTGGAAACACCATATATTTT. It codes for CASSLVPEAGNTIYF.

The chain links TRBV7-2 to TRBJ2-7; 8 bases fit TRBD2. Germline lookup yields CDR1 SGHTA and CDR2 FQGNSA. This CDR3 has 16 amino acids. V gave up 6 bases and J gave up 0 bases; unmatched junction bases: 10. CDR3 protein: CASRVVPGLDSYEQYF. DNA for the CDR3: TGTGCCAGCAGGGTTGTTCCGGGACTAGACTCCTACGAGCAGTACTTC.

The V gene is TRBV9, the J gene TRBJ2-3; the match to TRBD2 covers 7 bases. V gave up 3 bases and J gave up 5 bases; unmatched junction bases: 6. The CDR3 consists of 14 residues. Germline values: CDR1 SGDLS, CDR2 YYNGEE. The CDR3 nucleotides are TGTGCCAGCAGCGAAGCGGGGAGTGTAGATACGCAGTATTTT. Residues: CASSEAGSVDTQYF.

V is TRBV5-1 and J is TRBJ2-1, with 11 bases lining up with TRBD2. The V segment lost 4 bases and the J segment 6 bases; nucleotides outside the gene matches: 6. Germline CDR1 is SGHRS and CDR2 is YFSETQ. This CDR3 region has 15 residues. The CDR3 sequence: CASSLELAGVNEQFF. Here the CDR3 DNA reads TGCGCCAGCAGCCTGGAACTAGCGGGAGTCAATGAGCAGTTCTTC.

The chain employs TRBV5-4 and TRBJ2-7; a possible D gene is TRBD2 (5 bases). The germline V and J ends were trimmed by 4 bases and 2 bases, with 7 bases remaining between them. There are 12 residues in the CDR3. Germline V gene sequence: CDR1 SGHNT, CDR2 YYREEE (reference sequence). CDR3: CASSLGAYEQYF. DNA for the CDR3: TGTGCCAGCAGCCTCGGGGCCTACGAGCAGTACTTC.

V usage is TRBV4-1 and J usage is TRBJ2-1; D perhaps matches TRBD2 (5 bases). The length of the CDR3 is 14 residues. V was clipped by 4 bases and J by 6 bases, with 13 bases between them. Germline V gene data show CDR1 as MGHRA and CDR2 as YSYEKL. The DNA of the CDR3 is TGCGCCAGCAGCCGCCGGGGAGAAGGCAATGAGCAGTTCTTC. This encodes CASSRRGEGNEQFF.

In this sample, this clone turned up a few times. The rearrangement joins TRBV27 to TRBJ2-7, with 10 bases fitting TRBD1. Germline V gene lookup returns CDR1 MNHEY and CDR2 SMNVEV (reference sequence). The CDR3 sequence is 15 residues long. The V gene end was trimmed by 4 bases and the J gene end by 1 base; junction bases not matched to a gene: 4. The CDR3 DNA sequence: TGTGCCAGCAGTTACGGGACAGGGGTTTCCTACGAGCAGTACTTC. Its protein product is CASSYGTGVSYEQYF.

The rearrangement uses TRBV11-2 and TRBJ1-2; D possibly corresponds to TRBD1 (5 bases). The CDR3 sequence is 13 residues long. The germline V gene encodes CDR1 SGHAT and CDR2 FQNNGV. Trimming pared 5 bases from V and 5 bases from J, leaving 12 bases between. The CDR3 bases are TGTGCCAGCAGCAAAGGGGCCCAGTATGGCTACACCTTC. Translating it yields CASSKGAQYGYTF. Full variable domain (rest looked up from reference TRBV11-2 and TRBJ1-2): EAGVAQSPRYKIIEKRQSVAFWCNPISGHATLYWYQQILGQGPKLLIQFQNNGVVDDSQLPKDRFSAERLKGVDSTLKIQPAKLEDSAVYLCASSKGAQYGYTFGSGTRLTVV.

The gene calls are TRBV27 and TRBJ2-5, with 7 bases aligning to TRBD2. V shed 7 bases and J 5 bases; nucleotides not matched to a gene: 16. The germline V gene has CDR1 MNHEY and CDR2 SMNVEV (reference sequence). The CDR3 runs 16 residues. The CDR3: CASNPLPGGSGETQYF. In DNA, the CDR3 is TGTGCCAGCAACCCCTTGCCTGGCGGGAGCGGGGAGACCCAGTACTTC.

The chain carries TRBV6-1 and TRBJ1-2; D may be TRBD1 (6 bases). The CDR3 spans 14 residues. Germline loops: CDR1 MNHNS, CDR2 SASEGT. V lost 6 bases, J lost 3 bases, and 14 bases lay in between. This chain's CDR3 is CASSAYPGDYGYTF. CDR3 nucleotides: TGTGCCAGCAGCGCATATCCAGGGGACTATGGCTACACCTTC.

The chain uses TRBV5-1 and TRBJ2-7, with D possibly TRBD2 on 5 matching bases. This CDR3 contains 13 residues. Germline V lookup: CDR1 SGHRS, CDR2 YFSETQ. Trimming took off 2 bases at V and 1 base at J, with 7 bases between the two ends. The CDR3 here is CASSLRDSYEQYF. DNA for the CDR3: TGCGCCAGCAGCTTACGGGATTCCTACGAGCAGTACTTC.

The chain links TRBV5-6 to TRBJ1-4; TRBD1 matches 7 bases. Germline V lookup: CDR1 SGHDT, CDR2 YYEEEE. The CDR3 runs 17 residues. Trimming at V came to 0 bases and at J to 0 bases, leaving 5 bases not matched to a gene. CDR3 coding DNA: TGTGCCAGCAGCTTGGTCGGGGGACAGACAACTAATGAAAAACTGTTTTTT. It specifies CASSLVGGQTTNEKLFF.

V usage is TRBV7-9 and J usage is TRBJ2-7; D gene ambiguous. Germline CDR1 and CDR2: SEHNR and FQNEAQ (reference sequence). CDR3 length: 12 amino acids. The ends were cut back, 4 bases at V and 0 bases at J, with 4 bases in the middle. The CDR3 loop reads CASSSLSYEQYF. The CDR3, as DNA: TGTGCCAGCAGCTCCCTCTCCTACGAGCAGTACTTC.

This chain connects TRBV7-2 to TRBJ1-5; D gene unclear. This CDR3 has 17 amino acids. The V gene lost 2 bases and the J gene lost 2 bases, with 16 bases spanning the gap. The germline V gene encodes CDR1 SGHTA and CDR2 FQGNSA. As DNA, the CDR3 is TGTGCCAGCAGCTTAATTACGGTGGGAGTTGGCAATCAGCCCCAGCATTTT. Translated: CASSLITVGVGNQPQHF.

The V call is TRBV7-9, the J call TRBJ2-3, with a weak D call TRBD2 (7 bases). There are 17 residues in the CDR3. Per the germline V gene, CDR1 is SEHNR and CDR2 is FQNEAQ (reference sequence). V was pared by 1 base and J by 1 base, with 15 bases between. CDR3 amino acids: CASSLGGRGLGTDTQYF. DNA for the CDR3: TGTGCCAGCAGCTTAGGGGGGCGGGGGTTAGGCACAGATACGCAGTATTTT.

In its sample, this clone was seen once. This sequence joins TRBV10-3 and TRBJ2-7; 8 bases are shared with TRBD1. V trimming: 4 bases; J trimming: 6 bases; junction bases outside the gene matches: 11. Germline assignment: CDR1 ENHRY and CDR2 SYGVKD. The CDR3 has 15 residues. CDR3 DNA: TGTGCCATCAGTGGACCGGGACAGGCTCGGGTCGAGCAGTACTTC. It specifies CAISGPGQARVEQYF.

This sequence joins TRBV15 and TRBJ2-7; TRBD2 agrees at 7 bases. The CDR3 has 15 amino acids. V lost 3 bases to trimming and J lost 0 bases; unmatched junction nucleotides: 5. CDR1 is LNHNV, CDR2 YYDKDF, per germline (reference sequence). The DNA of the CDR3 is TGTGCCACCAGCAGGGGCGGGAGTAACTCCTACGAGCAGTACTTC. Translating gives CATSRGGSNSYEQYF.

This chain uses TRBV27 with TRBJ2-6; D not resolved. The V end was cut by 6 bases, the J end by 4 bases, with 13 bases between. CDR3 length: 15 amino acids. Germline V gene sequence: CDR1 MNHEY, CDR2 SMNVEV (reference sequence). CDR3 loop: CASRAIESGANVLTF. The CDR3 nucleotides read TGTGCCAGCAGAGCTATCGAATCGGGGGCCAACGTCCTGACTTTC.

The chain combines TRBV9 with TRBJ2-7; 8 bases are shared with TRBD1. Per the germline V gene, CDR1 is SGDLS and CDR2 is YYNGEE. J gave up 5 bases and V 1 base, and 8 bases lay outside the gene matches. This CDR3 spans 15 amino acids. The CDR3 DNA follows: TGTGCCAGCAGCGTATATGGCGGACAGGGAGACGAGCAGTACTTC. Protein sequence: CASSVYGGQGDEQYF.